The sample holds a few counts of the clone carrying this T cell receptor (beta chain). iRepertoire HTBI primers and Arm-PCR of CDR3 regions built TCR beta libraries. Each CDR3 protein gets one entry after TCRdb re-called the multiplex PCR reads with MiXCR. This sample yields 650,000 to 850,000 distinct CDR3 sequences, of which approximately 31% are seen a single time; 40% to 50% belongs to the top ten. The data belong to a study of regulatory T cells in long-lasting Graves disease. Overall study context: The criterion for persistent Graves' disease was over 5 years of antithyroid drugs with positive TSH receptor antibodies.

Looked up from germline, CDR1 is MNHNS and CDR2 is SASEGT. The CDR3 runs to 16 residues. Trimming removed 7 bases at V and 5 bases at J, with 23 bases between. The time point was: persistent/refractory GD, antithyroid drugs over 5 years with positive TRAb. Scientists built the TCR library using RNA that was extracted from PBMCs. Graves' disease diagnoses used American Thyroid Association guidelines. The chain links TRBV6-1 to TRBJ2-5; weak D call: TRBD1 (7 bases). The sequence was collected from a female donor with Graves disease. The source material was peripheral blood mononuclear cells (PBMCs), sampled when the disease was refractory, from a patient treated with antithyroid drugs. The CDR3 nucleotides read TGTGCCAGCAACAGACGATCAGGGGGAGGAGGGGAGACCCAGTACTTC. It codes for CASNRRSGGGGETQYF.